This T cell receptor (beta chain) comes out of a study of blood T cell repertoires in COVID-19. A single count supports this clone. As handled by the study authors: Researchers report that nucleated cell counts were estimated from reference gene primer amplification. Sequenced by immunoSEQ multiplex PCR; TCRdb stores in-frame clones only, minus some. V and J calls and clone size are as listed in that table; D and trimming were resolved from the DNA. The top ten clones hold under 7% of a sample with about 160,000 clones, approximately 80% of them seen once. CDR3 length equals 15 residues. Germline CDR1 is MNHEY and CDR2 is SVGAGI. The V gene end was trimmed by 2 bases and the J gene end by 6 bases; junction bases not matched to a gene: 7. The study counted Cohort 3 donors as recovered given two negative PCRs, clearance, or symptom resolution.

The TCR originated in a man between 40 and 49 years old who had recovered from COVID-19. The sequencing sample was made of PBMCs or T cells enriched from blood (not recorded which). The J gene is TRBJ1-2, the V gene TRBV6-5; 9 positions agree with TRBD1. CDR3 nucleotides: TGTGCCAGCAGTTACGGGGGACAGGGCGACAATGGCTACACCTTC. Encoded protein: CASSYGGQGDNGYTF.